This entry lists 8 T cell receptor beta chains sequenced from one sample in a study of cytomegalovirus exposure and HLA in healthy donors. Both 60 Vbeta primers and 13 Jbeta primers went into the PCR. Here immunoSEQ multiplex PCR was the method, and the copy in TCRdb shows in-frame clones only, minus some. Counted here are roughly 120,000 clones, 70% to 80% occurring once; the ten biggest clones make up 2%. Sequencing was done on a sample of PBMCs. The receptors were gathered from a young man in good health and CMV-seronegative.

The V and J genes are TRBV6-1 and TRBJ2-7; a weak D match, TRBD2 (6 bases). Trimming stripped 4 bases from V and 6 bases from J, with 16 bases between. There are 14 residues in the CDR3. Per germline, CDR1 MNHNS and CDR2 SASEGT. The CDR3 coding sequence is TGTGCCAGCAGTGTCTTGGACTACAGTTTCGAGCAGTACTTC. Amino acids: CASSVLDYSFEQYF.

This clone was detected only a few times. This sequence joins TRBV5-1 and TRBJ2-5, with D possibly TRBD2 on 5 matching bases. CDR1 SGHRS and CDR2 YFSETQ come from the germline V gene. The CDR3 sequence is 14 residues long. Trimming took off 0 bases at V and 3 bases at J, with 9 bases between the two ends. The CDR3 is CASSLAPREETQYF. CDR3 bases: TGCGCCAGCAGCTTGGCCCCGCGGGAAGAGACCCAGTACTTC.

This sequence joins TRBV18 and TRBJ2-5; 7 bases fit TRBD1. The DNA end lines up better with TRBJ2-7; the J call may be wrong. Germline lookup yields CDR1 KGHSH and CDR2 LQKENI. The CDR3 is 13 residues long. The CDR3 bases are TGTGCCAGCTCACGGGACAGATATCCCGAGCAGTACTTC. This codes for CASSRDRYPEQYF.

The J gene is TRBJ2-5, the V gene TRBV19; the D gene is possibly TRBD1 (6 bases). V shed 4 bases and J shed 2 bases, with 11 bases lying between them. Germline CDR1 LNHDA, CDR2 SQIVND (reference sequence). The CDR3 has 14 residues. The DNA for the CDR3 is TGTGCCAGTAGTACGAGACAGGTTCAAGAGACCCAGTACTTC. Translation gives CASSTRQVQETQYF.

The rearrangement joins TRBV7-9 to TRBJ1-1; D gene uncertain. Germline V CDR1 and CDR2: SEHNR, FQNEAQ (reference sequence). The germline V and J ends were trimmed by 4 bases and 11 bases, with 17 bases remaining between them. This CDR3 is 13 amino acids long. The CDR3 loop reads CASSWATLAHAFF. CDR3 bases: TGTGCCAGCAGCTGGGCCACATTGGCGCACGCTTTCTTT. The full variable domain, its missing parts supplied by reference TRBV7-9 and TRBJ1-1, is DTGVSQNPRHKITKRGQNVTFRCDPISEHNRLYWYRQTLGQGPEFLTYFQNEAQLEKSRLLSDRFSAERPKGSFSTLEIQRTEQGDSAMYLCASSWATLAHAFFGQGTRLTVV.

A single count supports this clone. The chain carries TRBV2 and TRBJ1-1, with D tentatively TRBD1 (5 bases). The length of the CDR3 is 14 residues. V lost 6 bases and J 4 bases, leaving 15 bases between the germline ends. The germline V gene encodes CDR1 SNHLY and CDR2 FYNNEI. For the CDR3, the DNA is TGTGCCAGCAGGTCCGACGGGGGAGTCACTGAAGCTTTCTTT. Residues: CASRSDGGVTEAFF.

The chain has TRBV6-6 and TRBJ2-6; TRBD1 is a possible D gene (5 bases). The CDR3 is made up of 15 amino acids. V was trimmed by 2 bases and J by 3 bases, leaving 8 bases between them. Germline V gene data show CDR1 as MNHNY and CDR2 as SVGAGI (reference sequence). The CDR3 region has the DNA TGTGCCAGCAGTTACGCAGGGTATGGGGCCAACGTCCTGACTTTC. Residues: CASSYAGYGANVLTF.

CDR3 DNA: TGTGCCAGCAGCTTAGACACAGAGTGGAATCAGCCCCAGCATTTT. Translation gives CASSLDTEWNQPQHF. The chain uses TRBV7-2 and TRBJ1-5, with D unresolved. Trimming removed 1 base at V and 4 bases at J, with 11 bases between. Germline V gene data show CDR1 as SGHTA and CDR2 as FQGNSA. CDR3 length equals 15 residues.